This entry concerns a single T cell receptor beta chain. The antigen is undetermined. This sample was taken from a study of CD8 T cells in ankylosing spondylitis. Germline V lookup: CDR1 MGHRA, CDR2 YSYEKL. This CDR3 is 14 amino acids long. V was clipped by 1 base and J by 1 base, with 8 bases between them. Study findings and constraints: Certain motif variants had earlier appeared in reactive arthritis synovial fluid and blood. Ankylosing spondylitis blood seemed to carry a telltale TCR beta motif made of several highly homologous variants. The disease-linked clones had a CD8+ phenotype and low blood frequencies.

TCRdb passed the 5' RACE reads through MiXCR, listing each CDR3 protein once. The sample lists some 840,000 distinct CDR3 sequences; about an eighth were seen once. The receptor was derived from a male donor with ankylosing spondylitis. The sequenced sample consisted of blood, either unsorted or a sorted T cell fraction (not recorded which). This chain links TRBV4-1 with TRBJ2-7; D unresolved. The CDR3, as DNA: TGCGCCAGCAGCCAAGGACCGGATTCCTACGAGCAGTACTTC. Its translation is CASSQGPDSYEQYF.